These T cell receptor beta chains were read from a single sample in a study of breast tumors, draining lymph nodes, adjacent tissues. TCRdb reprocessed the multiplex PCR reads with MiXCR, giving one entry per CDR3 protein. The sample shows more than 85,000 distinct CDR3 sequences, roughly 20% of them seen only once. Material for sequencing was axillary lymph node tissue. Source of these receptors: a female donor with breast cancer. Some clones in this sample may be carry-over from other donors' samples. CDR3s include the opening cysteine and the closing phenylalanine or tryptophan. The D gene is left open where the match is weak. Rows may omit the clone size; those that give it use once, few, many or a size class.

d_call	v_call	clone_size	j_call	cdr3_nt	cdr3_aa
.	TRBV20-1	many	TRBJ2-7	TGCAGTGCTAGAGGCTCGGGTGGGAGAGTCCCCTACGAGCAGTACTTC	CSARGSGGRVPYEQYF
.	TRBV7-9	many	TRBJ2-3	TGTGCCAGCAGCCCTCAGGAGGCAGGGCCGTGGACAGATACGCAGTATTTT	CASSPQEAGPWTDTQYF
TRBD2	TRBV6-6	.	TRBJ2-1	TGTGCCAGCAGTTACCTGCGGGGGGTATACAATGAGCAGTTCTTC	CASSYLRGVYNEQFF
TRBD2	TRBV20-1	many	TRBJ2-1	TGCAGTGCTAATAGATTAGCGGGAGCATACAATGAGCAGTTCTTC	CSANRLAGAYNEQFF
TRBD1	TRBV7-9	many	TRBJ2-4	TGTGCCAGCAGTCCGACAGGGGGCACAAAAAACATTCAGTACTTC	CASSPTGGTKNIQYF
TRBD2	TRBV9	many	TRBJ2-2	TGTGCCAGCAGCGTAGCGGGGGGGTGGACCGGGGAGCTGTTTTTT	CASSVAGGWTGELFF
.	TRBV11-1	few	TRBJ1-5	TGTGCCAGCAGCTTAAACAGGGCCCAGCCCCAGCATTTT	CASSLNRAQPQHF
.	TRBV5-1	many	TRBJ2-2	TGCGCCAGCAGCCAGGCCTCAGGTACTGGGGAGCTGTTTTTT	CASSQASGTGELFF
TRBD2	TRBV12-3/TRBV12-4	many	TRBJ2-1	TGTGCCAGCAGTCGGAGCGGGAGGGTGTACAATGAGCAGTTCTTC	CASSRSGRVYNEQFF
TRBD1	TRBV10-2	many	TRBJ1-2	TGCGCCAGCAGCGTAACAGGGGGCTTGGGCTATGGCTACACCTTC	CASSVTGGLGYGYTF
TRBD1	TRBV20-1	many	TRBJ2-3	TGCAGTGCTCCCGGGACAGGGGCAGATACGCAGTATTTT	CSAPGTGADTQYF
.	TRBV5-1	many	TRBJ1-6	TGCGCCAGCAGCTCAATTGGGGGGGGAGATTCACCCCTCCACTTT	CASSSIGGGDSPLHF
TRBD2	TRBV2	.	TRBJ2-2	TGTGCCAGCAGTTATACTAGCGGGAGGCGGGCCGGGGAGCTGTTTTTT	CASSYTSGRRAGELFF
.	TRBV12-3/TRBV12-4	.	TRBJ2-2	TGTGCCAGCAGTTTAGCGGCGGCGAGCACCGGGGAGCTGTTTTTT	CASSLAAASTGELFF
TRBD2	TRBV6-5	many	TRBJ2-1	TGTGCCAGCAGTTTTGTGGTTAGCGGGAGGGCCATCGAGCAGTTCTTC	CASSFVVSGRAIEQFF
.	TRBV28	many	TRBJ2-7	TGTGCCAGCAGCACGTACGAGCAGTACTTC	CASSTYEQYF
.	TRBV20-1	many	TRBJ2-1	TGCAGTGCTAAGGGGGACCGGTATGAGCAGTTCTTC	CSAKGDRYEQFF
.	TRBV7-9	many	TRBJ2-7	TGTGCCAGCAGCTCTACAGGGAGCTCCTACGAGCAGTACTTC	CASSSTGSSYEQYF
.	TRBV6-1	many	TRBJ1-5	TGTGCCAGCAGTGAAAACAGCCATCAGCCCCAGCATTTT	CASSENSHQPQHF
.	TRBV7-9	many	TRBJ2-2	TGTGCCAGCAGCTTAGGGTTCCGCGGTCACACCGGGGAGCTGTTTTTT	CASSLGFRGHTGELFF
.	TRBV5-1	many	TRBJ2-5	TGCGCCAGCAGGTATGCCCAGGGGATGGAGACCCAGTACTTC	CASRYAQGMETQYF
.	TRBV28	.	TRBJ2-3	TGTGCCAGCAGTTTGTTTTCAGATACGCAGTATTTT	CASSLFSDTQYF
.	TRBV7-6	few	TRBJ2-7	TGTGCCAACGCGGGGGAGCAGTACTTC	CANAGEQYF
.	TRBV5-1	many	TRBJ2-1	TGCGCCAGCAGCTTGCTACAGAACAATGAGCAGTTCTTC	CASSLLQNNEQFF
.	TRBV20-1	many	TRBJ1-2	TGCAGTGCTACACTTCAAAGTGATTTGGTTGGCTACACCTTC	CSATLQSDLVGYTF
TRBD1	TRBV4-1	many	TRBJ2-5	TGCGCCAGCAGCCGAGGACAGGGGGCGTCGGAGACCCAGTACTTC	CASSRGQGASETQYF
.	TRBV6-1	few	TRBJ1-4	TGTGCCAGCAGTGATAAGGGGACCCCTAATGAAAAACTGTTTTTT	CASSDKGTPNEKLFF
TRBD2	TRBV20-1	many	TRBJ2-1	TGCAGTGCTACTAGCGGGAGCGGTTACAATGAGCAGTTCTTC	CSATSGSGYNEQFF
.	TRBV18	.	TRBJ2-7	TGTGCCAGCTCCCCCCCGGGTGGGGCAGGGGCCGAGCAGTACTTC	CASSPPGGAGAEQYF
.	TRBV20-1	many	TRBJ2-5	TGCAGTGCTAGAGACGCTTTACCCGGCCGGGAGACCCAGTACTTC	CSARDALPGRETQYF
.	TRBV7-2	.	TRBJ2-7	TGTGCCAGCAGCCCCACTATCGTACACGAGCAGTACTTC	CASSPTIVHEQYF
.	TRBV15	many	TRBJ1-3	TGTGCCACCAGCAGAGGAGGGGTTGCTGGAAACACCATATATTTT	CATSRGGVAGNTIYF
TRBD1	TRBV11-1	many	TRBJ1-6	TGTGCCAGCAAACCGTCCGGGACAGGGCATAATTCACCCCTCCACTTT	CASKPSGTGHNSPLHF
.	TRBV7-2	many	TRBJ1-6	TGTGCCAGCAGCCCCCAGTACGGACACTCCTATAATTCACCCCTCCACTTT	CASSPQYGHSYNSPLHF
.	TRBV6-5	many	TRBJ2-3	TGTGCCAGCAGGCCTTTGGGGGTTTTAGATACGCAGTATTTT	CASRPLGVLDTQYF
.	TRBV20-1	few	TRBJ1-1	TGCAGTGCTAGAGGTCTCGGGGGAGTGGGAACTGAAGCTTTCTTT	CSARGLGGVGTEAFF
.	TRBV6-2/TRBV6-3	many	TRBJ1-2	TGTGCCAGCAGTTACGCGGACAGACACTATGGCTACACCTTC	CASSYADRHYGYTF
.	TRBV4-1	many	TRBJ2-7	TGCGCCAGCAGCCCCGCGGGGTCGGCAACCTACGAGCAGTACTTC	CASSPAGSATYEQYF
.	TRBV30	.	TRBJ1-1	TGTGCCTGGAACAAATGGAAGCAAAACACTGAAGCTTTCTTT	CAWNKWKQNTEAFF
.	TRBV4-1	many	TRBJ2-7	TGCGCCAGCAGCCAAGCCCCCAGGGTAGGGGAGCAGTACTTC	CASSQAPRVGEQYF
TRBD1	TRBV29-1	many	TRBJ2-3	TGCAGCGGGGGACAGGGCGCGAGAGATACGCAGTATTTT	CSGGQGARDTQYF
.	TRBV28	many	TRBJ2-7	TGTGCCAGCAGTTCTGGGGGGAGTGACGAGATAGAGCAGTACTTC	CASSSGGSDEIEQYF
.	TRBV12-3/TRBV12-4	many	TRBJ1-2	TGTGCCAGCAGTTTGCGTGAGAACTATGGCTACACCTTC	CASSLRENYGYTF
.	TRBV12-3/TRBV12-4	many	TRBJ2-2	TGTGCCACCACAGGGTTCGAATATACCGGGGAGCTGTTTTTT	CATTGFEYTGELFF